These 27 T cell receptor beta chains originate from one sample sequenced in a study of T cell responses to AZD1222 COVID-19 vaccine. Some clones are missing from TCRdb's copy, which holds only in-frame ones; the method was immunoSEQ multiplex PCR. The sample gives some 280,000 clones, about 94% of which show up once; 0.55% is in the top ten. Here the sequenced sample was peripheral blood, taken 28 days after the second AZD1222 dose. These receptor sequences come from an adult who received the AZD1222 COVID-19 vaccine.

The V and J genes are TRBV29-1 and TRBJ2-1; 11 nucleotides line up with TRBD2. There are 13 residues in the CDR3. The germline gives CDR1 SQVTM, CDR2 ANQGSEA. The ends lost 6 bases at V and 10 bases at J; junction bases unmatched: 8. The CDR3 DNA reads TGCAGCGTCGTAGCGGGGGGGCGGGAGGAGCAGTTCTTC. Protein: CSVVAGGREEQFF.

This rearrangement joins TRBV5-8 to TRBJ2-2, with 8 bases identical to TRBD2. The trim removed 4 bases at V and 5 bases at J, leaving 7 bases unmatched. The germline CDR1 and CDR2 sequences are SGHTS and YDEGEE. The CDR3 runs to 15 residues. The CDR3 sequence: CASSPGGGRTGELFF. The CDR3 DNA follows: TGTGCCAGCAGCCCCGGGGGGGGACGGACCGGGGAGCTGTTTTTT.

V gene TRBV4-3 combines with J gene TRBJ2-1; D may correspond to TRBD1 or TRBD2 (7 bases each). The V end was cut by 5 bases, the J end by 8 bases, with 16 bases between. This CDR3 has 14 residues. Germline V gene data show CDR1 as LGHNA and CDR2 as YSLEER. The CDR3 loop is CASSSQGGFDEQFF. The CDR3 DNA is TGCGCCAGCAGCTCCCAGGGGGGGTTTGATGAGCAGTTCTTC.

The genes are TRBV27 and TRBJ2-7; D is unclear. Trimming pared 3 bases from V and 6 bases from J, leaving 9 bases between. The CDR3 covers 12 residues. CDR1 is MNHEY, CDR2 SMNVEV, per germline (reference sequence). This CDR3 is CASSLVPGEQYF. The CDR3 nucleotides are TGTGCCAGCAGTTTGGTCCCGGGCGAGCAGTACTTC.

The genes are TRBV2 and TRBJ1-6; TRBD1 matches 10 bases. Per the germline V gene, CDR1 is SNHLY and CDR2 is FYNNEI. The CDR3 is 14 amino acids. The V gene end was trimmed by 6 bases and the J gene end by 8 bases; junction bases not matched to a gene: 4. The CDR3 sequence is CASRETGGDSPLHF. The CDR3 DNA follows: TGTGCCAGCAGGGAGACAGGGGGCGATTCACCCCTCCACTTT.

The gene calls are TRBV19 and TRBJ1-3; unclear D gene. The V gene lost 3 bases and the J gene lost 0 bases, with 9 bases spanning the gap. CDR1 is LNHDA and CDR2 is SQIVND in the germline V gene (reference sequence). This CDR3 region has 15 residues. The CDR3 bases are TGTGCCAGTAGTATTCGACAAAGCTCTGGAAACACCATATATTTT. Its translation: CASSIRQSSGNTIYF.

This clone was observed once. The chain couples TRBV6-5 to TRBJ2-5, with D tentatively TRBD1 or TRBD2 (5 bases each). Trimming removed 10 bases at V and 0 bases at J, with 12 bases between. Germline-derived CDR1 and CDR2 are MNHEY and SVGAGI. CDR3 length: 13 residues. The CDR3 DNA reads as TGTGCCACCCGAGGGGCCAACCAAGAGACCCAGTACTTC. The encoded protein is CATRGANQETQYF.

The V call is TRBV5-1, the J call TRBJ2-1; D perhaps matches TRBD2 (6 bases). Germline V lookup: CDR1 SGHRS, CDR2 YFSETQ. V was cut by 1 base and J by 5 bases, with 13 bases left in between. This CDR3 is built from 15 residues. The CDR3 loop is CASSLRWGGDNEQFF. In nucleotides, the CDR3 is TGCGCCAGCAGCTTGAGGTGGGGCGGGGACAATGAGCAGTTCTTC.

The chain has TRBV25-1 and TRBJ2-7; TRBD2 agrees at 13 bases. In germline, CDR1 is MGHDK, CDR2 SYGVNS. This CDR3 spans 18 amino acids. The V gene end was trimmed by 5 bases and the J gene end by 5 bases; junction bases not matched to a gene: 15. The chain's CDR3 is CASSLTFPTSGRIHEQYF. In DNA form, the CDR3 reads TGTGCCAGCAGTCTCACCTTCCCGACTAGCGGGAGGATCCACGAGCAGTACTTC.

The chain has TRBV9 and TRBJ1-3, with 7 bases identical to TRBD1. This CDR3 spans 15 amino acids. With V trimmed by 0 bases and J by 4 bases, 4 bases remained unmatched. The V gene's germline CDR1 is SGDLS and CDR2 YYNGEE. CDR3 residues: CASSVEGGLGNTIYF. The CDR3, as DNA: TGTGCCAGCAGCGTAGAAGGGGGCCTAGGAAACACCATATATTTT.

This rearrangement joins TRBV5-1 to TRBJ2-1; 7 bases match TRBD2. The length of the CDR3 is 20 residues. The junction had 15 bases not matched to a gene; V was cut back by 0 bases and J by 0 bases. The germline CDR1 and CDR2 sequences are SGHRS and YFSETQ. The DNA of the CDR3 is TGCGCCAGCAGCTTGGAAGGACGTAGCGGGCGCCCCAGCTCCTACAATGAGCAGTTCTTC. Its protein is CASSLEGRSGRPSSYNEQFF.

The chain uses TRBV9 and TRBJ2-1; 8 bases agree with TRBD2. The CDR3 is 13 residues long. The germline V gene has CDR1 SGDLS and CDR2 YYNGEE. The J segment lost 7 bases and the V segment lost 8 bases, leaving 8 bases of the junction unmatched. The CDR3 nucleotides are TGTGCCAGTGAACCCGGGACTAGGAATGAGCAGTTCTTC. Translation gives CASEPGTRNEQFF.

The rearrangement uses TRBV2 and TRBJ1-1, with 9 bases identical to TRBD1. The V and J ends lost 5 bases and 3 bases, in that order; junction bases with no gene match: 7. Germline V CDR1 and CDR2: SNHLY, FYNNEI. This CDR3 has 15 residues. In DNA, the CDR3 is TGTGCCAGCAGTCTTCCGGGACAGGGATACACTGAAGCTTTCTTT. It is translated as CASSLPGQGYTEAFF.

CDR3 DNA: TGTGCCAGCAGCTCGGGGGGTGGCAATCAGCCCCAGCATTTT. Translated: CASSSGGGNQPQHF. The chain employs TRBV5-4 and TRBJ1-5, with a possible D match to TRBD1 (5 bases). V lost 3 bases to trimming and J lost 2 bases, with 9 bases between them. CDR1 is SGHNT, CDR2 YYREEE, per germline (reference sequence). The length of the CDR3 is 14 residues.

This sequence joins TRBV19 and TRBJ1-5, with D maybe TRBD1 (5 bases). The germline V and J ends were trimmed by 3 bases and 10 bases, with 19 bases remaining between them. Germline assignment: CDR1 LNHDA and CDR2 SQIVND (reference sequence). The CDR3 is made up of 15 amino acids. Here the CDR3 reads CASSMAGDGNRPQHF. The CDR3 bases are TGTGCCAGTAGTATGGCGGGGGATGGGAATCGCCCCCAGCATTTT.

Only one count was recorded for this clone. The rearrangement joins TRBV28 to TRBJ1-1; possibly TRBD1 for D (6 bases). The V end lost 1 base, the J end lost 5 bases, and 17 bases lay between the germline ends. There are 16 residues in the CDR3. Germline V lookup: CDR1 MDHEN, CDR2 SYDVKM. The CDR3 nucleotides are TGTGCCAGCAGTTTATCATCGGGGGCGCGTGGAACTGAAGCTTTCTTT. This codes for CASSLSSGARGTEAFF.

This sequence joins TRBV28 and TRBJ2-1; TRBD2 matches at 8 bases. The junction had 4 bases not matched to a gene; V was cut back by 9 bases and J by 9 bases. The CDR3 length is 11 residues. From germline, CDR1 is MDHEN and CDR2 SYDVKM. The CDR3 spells CARIRGGEQFF. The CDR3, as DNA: TGTGCCAGAATTCGGGGGGGTGAGCAGTTCTTC.

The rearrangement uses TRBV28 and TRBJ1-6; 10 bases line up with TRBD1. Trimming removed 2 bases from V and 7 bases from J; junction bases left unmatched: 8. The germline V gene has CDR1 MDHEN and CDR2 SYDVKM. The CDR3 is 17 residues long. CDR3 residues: CASSLPAWTGGNSPLHF. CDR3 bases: TGTGCCAGCAGTTTACCGGCTTGGACAGGGGGGAATTCACCCCTCCACTTT.

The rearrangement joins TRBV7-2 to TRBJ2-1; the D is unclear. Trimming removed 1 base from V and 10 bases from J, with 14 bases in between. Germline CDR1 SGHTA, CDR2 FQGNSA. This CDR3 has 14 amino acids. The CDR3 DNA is TGTGCCAGCAGCTTAGTCGTTGTGACGGAGGAGCAGTTCTTC. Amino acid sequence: CASSLVVVTEEQFF.

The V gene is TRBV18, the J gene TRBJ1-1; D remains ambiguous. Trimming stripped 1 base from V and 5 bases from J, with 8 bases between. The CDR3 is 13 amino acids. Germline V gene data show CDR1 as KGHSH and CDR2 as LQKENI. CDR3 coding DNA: TGTGCCAGCTCACCACAGGGATGGACTGAAGCTTTCTTT. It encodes CASSPQGWTEAFF.

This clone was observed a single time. The CDR3 loop is CASSSRYEQYF. The CDR3 region has the DNA TGTGCCAGCAGTTCCCGATACGAGCAGTACTTC. The chain uses TRBV6-5 and TRBJ2-7; D is undetermined. Germline CDR1 MNHEY, CDR2 SVGAGI. This CDR3 contains 11 residues. Trimming took 4 bases from V and 4 from J, leaving 5 bases between them.

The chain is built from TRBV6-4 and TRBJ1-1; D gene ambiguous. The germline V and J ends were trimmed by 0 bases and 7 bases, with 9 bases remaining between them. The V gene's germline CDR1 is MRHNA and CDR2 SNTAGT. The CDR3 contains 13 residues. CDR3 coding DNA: TGTGCCAGCAGTGACTCCGGGCGGGGTGAAGCTTTCTTT. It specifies CASSDSGRGEAFF.

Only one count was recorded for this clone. The CDR3, as DNA: TGTGCCATCAGTGACGGACAGGGGGTGATCTACGAGCAGTACTTC. This encodes CAISDGQGVIYEQYF. This chain connects TRBV10-3 to TRBJ2-7, with 10 positions matching TRBD1. Unmatched junction bases numbered 5, after V lost 3 bases and J lost 3 bases. From germline, CDR1 is ENHRY and CDR2 SYGVKD. CDR3 length: 15 residues.

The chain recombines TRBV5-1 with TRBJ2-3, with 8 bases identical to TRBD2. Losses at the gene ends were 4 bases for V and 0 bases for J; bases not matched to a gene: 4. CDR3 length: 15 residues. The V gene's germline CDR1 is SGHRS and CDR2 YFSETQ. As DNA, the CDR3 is TGCGCCAGCAGCAATCCTAGCGGGAGCACAGATACGCAGTATTTT. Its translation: CASSNPSGSTDTQYF. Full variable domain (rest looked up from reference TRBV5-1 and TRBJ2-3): KAGVTQTPRYLIKTRGQQVTLSCSPISGHRSVSWYQQTPGQGLQFLFEYFSETQRNKGNFPGRFSGRQFSNSRSEMNVSTLELGDSALYLCASSNPSGSTDTQYFGPGTRLTVL.

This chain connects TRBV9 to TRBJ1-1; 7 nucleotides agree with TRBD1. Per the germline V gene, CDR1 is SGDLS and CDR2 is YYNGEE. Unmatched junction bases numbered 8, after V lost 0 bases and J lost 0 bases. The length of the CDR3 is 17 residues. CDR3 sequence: CASSVGQGGIVNTEAFF. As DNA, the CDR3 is TGTGCCAGCAGCGTAGGACAGGGAGGGATTGTGAACACTGAAGCTTTCTTT.

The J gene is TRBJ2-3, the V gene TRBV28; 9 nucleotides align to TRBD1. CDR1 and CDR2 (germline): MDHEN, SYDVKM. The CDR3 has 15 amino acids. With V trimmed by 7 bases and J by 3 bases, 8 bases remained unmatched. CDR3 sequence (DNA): TGTGCCAGCACCCCTCCGGGACAGGGAACAGATACGCAGTATTTT. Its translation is CASTPPGQGTDTQYF.

The chain's CDR3 is CAISESEASYEQYF. CDR3 bases: TGTGCCATCAGTGAGTCTGAAGCCTCCTACGAGCAGTACTTC. This rearrangement joins TRBV10-3 to TRBJ2-7; D is unclear. Per germline, CDR1 ENHRY and CDR2 SYGVKD. Trimming took 0 bases from V and 0 from J, leaving 6 bases between them. This CDR3 comprises 14 residues.